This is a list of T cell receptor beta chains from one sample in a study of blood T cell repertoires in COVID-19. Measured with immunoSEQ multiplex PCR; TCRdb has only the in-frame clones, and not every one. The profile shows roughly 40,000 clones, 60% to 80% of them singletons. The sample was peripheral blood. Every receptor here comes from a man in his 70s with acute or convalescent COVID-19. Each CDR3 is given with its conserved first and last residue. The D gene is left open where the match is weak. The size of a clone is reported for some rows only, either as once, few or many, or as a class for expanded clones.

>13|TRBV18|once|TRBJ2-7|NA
TGTGCCAGCTCACCCAGAAGGGAGGCCGAGCAGTACTTC
CASSPRREAEQYF
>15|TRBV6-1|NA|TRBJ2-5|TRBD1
TGTGCCAGCAGTGAACACAGGGGTTATGGGGAGACCCAGTACTTC
CASSEHRGYGETQYF
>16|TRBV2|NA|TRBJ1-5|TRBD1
TGTGCCAGCAGTGAGTTGGGACAGGGCAACAATCAGCCCCAGCATTTT
CASSELGQGNNQPQHF
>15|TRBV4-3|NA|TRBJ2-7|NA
TGCGCCAGCAGCTTCACCTCGGACAATTTCTACGAGCAGTACTTC
CASSFTSDNFYEQYF
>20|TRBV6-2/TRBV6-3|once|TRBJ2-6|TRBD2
TGTGCCAGCAGTTACGCTATTGCGGGCGGGGGGCTCTCTGGGGCCAACGTCCTGACTTTC
CASSYAIAGGGLSGANVLTF
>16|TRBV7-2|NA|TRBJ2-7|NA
TGTGCCAGCAGCTTAGGGCTCGGAGAGGCGTCCTACGAGCAGTACTTC
CASSLGLGEASYEQYF
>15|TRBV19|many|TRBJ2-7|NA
TGTGCCAGTAGGAAACAGGGGGGGTCAACCTACGAGCAGTACTTC
CASRKQGGSTYEQYF
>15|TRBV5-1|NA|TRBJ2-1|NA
TGCGCCAGCAGCTTGGACGGGAGCTCCTACAATGAGCAGTTCTTC
CASSLDGSSYNEQFF
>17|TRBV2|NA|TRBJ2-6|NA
TGTGCCAGCAGGTCGACGGAGATTTTGTTTGGGGCCAACGTCCTGACTTTC
CASRSTEILFGANVLTF
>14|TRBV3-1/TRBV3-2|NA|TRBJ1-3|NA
TGTGCCAGCAGCCATTACAGCTCTGGAAACACCATATATTTT
CASSHYSSGNTIYF
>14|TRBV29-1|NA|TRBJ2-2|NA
TGCAGCGTCATCGACTATCTTAACACCGGGGAGCTGTTTTTT
CSVIDYLNTGELFF
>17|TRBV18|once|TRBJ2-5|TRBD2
TGTGCCAGCTCACCACCGGGGGGAAGCGGGGTCCGTGAGACCCAGTACTTC
CASSPPGGSGVRETQYF
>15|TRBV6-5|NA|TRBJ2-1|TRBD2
TGTGCCAGCAGAGGGACTAGCGGGGGGCTGAATGAGCAGTTCTTC
CASRGTSGGLNEQFF
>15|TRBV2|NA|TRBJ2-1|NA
TGTGCCAGCATACCTCGGTTAAACTCCTACAATGAGCAGTTCTTC
CASIPRLNSYNEQFF
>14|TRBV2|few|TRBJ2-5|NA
TGTGCCAGCAGTGGGACAGCCTCCCAAGAGACCCAGTACTTC
CASSGTASQETQYF
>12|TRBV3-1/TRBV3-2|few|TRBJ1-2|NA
TGTGCCAGCAGCCAAGATCGGGGTGGCTACACCTTC
CASSQDRGGYTF
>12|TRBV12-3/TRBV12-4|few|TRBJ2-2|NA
TGTGCCAGCCAGGGGTTGACCGGGGAGCTGTTTTTT
CASQGLTGELFF
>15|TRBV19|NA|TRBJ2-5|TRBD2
TGTGCCAGTAGTATACCCAGCGGGGGGCAAGAGACCCAGTACTTC
CASSIPSGGQETQYF
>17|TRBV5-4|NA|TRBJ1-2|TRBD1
TGTGCCAGCAGCCCTGGGACAGGGGGGGAGCCTAACTATGGCTACACCTTC
CASSPGTGGEPNYGYTF
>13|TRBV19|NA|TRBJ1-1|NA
TGTGCCAGTAGTCCGCGGGTCAGGACTGAAGCTTTCTTT
CASSPRVRTEAFF
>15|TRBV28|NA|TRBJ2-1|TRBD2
TGTGCCAGCAGTTCTAGCGGGGGGGCCTTGAATGAGCAGTTCTTC
CASSSSGGALNEQFF
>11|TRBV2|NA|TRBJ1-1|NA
TGTGCCAGCAGCGGACTGATTGAAGCTTTCTTT
CASSGLIEAFF
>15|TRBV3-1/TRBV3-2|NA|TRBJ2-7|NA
TGTGCCAGCAGCCAAGAAGGGGCGAGCTCCTACGAGCAGTACTTC
CASSQEGASSYEQYF
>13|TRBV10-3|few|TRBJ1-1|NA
TGTGCCATCAGTGCCCCAGGGAACACTGAAGCTTTCTTT
CAISAPGNTEAFF
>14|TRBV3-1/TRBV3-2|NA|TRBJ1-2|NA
TGTGCCAGCAGCCTGATCGGACAGAACGATGGCTACACCTTC
CASSLIGQNDGYTF
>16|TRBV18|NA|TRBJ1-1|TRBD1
TGTGCCAGCTCAGTGACAGGGGGCGCCATGAACACTGAAGCTTTCTTT
CASSVTGGAMNTEAFF
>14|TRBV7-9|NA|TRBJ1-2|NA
TGTGCCAGCAGACAGGGAATTACTAACTATGGCTACACCTTC
CASRQGITNYGYTF
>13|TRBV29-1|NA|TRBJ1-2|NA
TGCAGCGTTGAATCAGGGAGGGGCTATGGCTACACCTTC
CSVESGRGYGYTF
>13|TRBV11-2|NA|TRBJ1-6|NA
TGTGCCAGCAGCTTAGGTGCGGATTCACCCCTCCACTTT
CASSLGADSPLHF
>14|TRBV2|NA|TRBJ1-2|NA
TGTGCCAGCTCAGTCACTGACAATAACTATGGCTACACCTTC
CASSVTDNNYGYTF
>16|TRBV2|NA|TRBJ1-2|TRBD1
TGTGCCAGCAGTGAAGGGGCGAGAGGGGGCCGATATGGCTACACCTTC
CASSEGARGGRYGYTF
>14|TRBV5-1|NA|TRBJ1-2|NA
TGCGCCAGCAGCTTGGCCTACAGTTCTTATGGCTACACCTTC
CASSLAYSSYGYTF